These T cell receptor beta chains were read from a single sample in a study of CD8 T cells in Susac syndrome. TCRdb redid the calling of the immunoSEQ multiplex PCR reads with MiXCR, one entry per CDR3 protein. The sample has about 190,000 distinct CDR3 sequences, approximately 95% seen once. The sample was CD4+ T cells from PBMCs. These TCRs come from a human donor with Susac syndrome. Both conserved end residues are part of each CDR3. A D gene is named only where the DNA matches it firmly. The listing skips clone size in some rows; elsewhere it reads once, few, many or a size class.

size	V	D	J	CDR3	DNA
.	TRBV19	.	TRBJ1-2	CASSIEWQSVANYGYTF	TGTGCCAGTAGTATCGAGTGGCAGTCAGTAGCTAACTATGGCTACACCTTC
.	TRBV7-2	.	TRBJ2-6	CASSYRATGANVLTF	TGTGCCAGCAGCTACAGGGCTACCGGGGCCAACGTCCTGACTTTC
.	TRBV30	TRBD1	TRBJ1-2	CAWGRTGDGYTF	TGTGCCTGGGGACGGACAGGGGATGGCTACACCTTC
.	TRBV14	.	TRBJ1-1	CASSQDTINRVGEAFF	TGTGCCAGCAGCCAAGATACCATCAACAGGGTCGGCGAAGCTTTCTTT
once	TRBV12-3/TRBV12-4	.	TRBJ1-1	CASSLSGMTEAFF	TGTGCCAGCAGTTTATCGGGGATGACAGAAGCTTTCTTT
.	TRBV2	TRBD1	TRBJ2-3	CASSPGQGSATDTQYF	TGTGCCAGCAGTCCGGGACAGGGATCAGCCACAGATACGCAGTATTTT
.	TRBV28	.	TRBJ2-7	CASSLSFRGLYPYEQYF	TGTGCCAGCAGTTTGTCCTTTAGGGGACTTTACCCCTACGAGCAGTACTTC
.	TRBV6-5	TRBD1	TRBJ1-2	CASTRDRDYGYTF	TGTGCCAGCACCAGGGACAGGGACTATGGCTACACCTTC
.	TRBV6-5	TRBD1	TRBJ2-1	CASSSPGTGSNEQFF	TGTGCCAGCAGTTCCCCCGGGACAGGGAGCAATGAGCAGTTCTTC
.	TRBV20-1	.	TRBJ1-5	CSAMRSNQPQHF	TGCAGTGCTATGAGGAGCAATCAGCCCCAGCATTTT
once	TRBV15	.	TRBJ2-7	CATSRPQSGDVEQYF	TGTGCCACCAGCAGACCCCAAAGCGGCGATGTCGAGCAGTACTTC
.	TRBV3-1	.	TRBJ2-3	CASSRMGDTQYF	TGTGCCAGCAGCCGTATGGGGGATACGCAGTATTTT
.	TRBV19	TRBD1	TRBJ1-6	CASSLTGAGGSPLHF	TGTGCCAGTAGTTTGACAGGGGCTGGGGGTTCACCCCTCCACTTT
.	TRBV20-1	.	TRBJ1-1	CSARSGAFINTEAFF	TGCAGTGCCCGATCGGGGGCGTTCATCAACACTGAAGCTTTCTTT
.	TRBV12-3/TRBV12-4	TRBD2	TRBJ2-3	CASSRGLAVTDTQYF	TGTGCCAGCAGTAGGGGACTAGCGGTCACAGATACGCAGTATTTT
.	TRBV5-1	.	TRBJ1-1	CASSLEASLGAFF	TGCGCCAGCAGCTTGGAGGCTTCCCTGGGAGCTTTCTTT
few	TRBV25-1	.	TRBJ2-7	CASSERPPGYEQYF	TGTGCCAGCAGTGAAAGGCCCCCAGGCTACGAGCAGTACTTC
.	TRBV6-2/TRBV6-3	.	TRBJ2-5	CASSYGTGVSQETQYF	TGTGCCAGCAGTTACGGTACGGGGGTCTCCCAAGAGACCCAGTACTTC
.	TRBV28	.	TRBJ2-3	CASSLMGARTDTQYF	TGTGCCAGCAGTCTGATGGGGGCTCGCACAGATACGCAGTATTTT
.	TRBV3-1	TRBD2	TRBJ2-1	CASSQGKRRGGDEQFF	TGTGCCAGCAGCCAAGGGAAGAGGCGGGGGGGAGATGAGCAGTTCTTC
.	TRBV28	TRBD1	TRBJ1-2	CASSLFGRGIYGYTF	TGTGCCAGCAGTTTATTTGGCAGGGGGATTTATGGCTACACCTTC
.	TRBV20-1	TRBD1	TRBJ2-4	CSAGTGQLAKNIQYF	TGCAGTGCTGGGACAGGTCAATTAGCCAAAAACATTCAGTACTTC
.	TRBV5-1	TRBD1	TRBJ1-1	CASSFQGENTEAFF	TGCGCCAGCAGCTTCCAGGGGGAGAACACTGAAGCTTTCTTT
.	TRBV20-1	TRBD2	TRBJ2-1	CSASLSGAYNEQFF	TGCAGTGCTAGTCTAAGCGGGGCCTACAATGAGCAGTTCTTC
.	TRBV7-3	.	TRBJ2-2	CASSLRGRTGELFF	TGTGCCAGCAGCTTACGGGGGCGCACCGGGGAGCTGTTTTTT
.	TRBV5-1	.	TRBJ2-3	CASSPDSSGTDTQYF	TGCGCCAGCAGTCCGGACAGTTCTGGCACAGATACGCAGTATTTT
.	TRBV20-1	TRBD1	TRBJ1-1	CSARVAGGRWTEAFF	TGCAGTGCTAGAGTGGCAGGGGGCCGTTGGACTGAAGCTTTCTTT
.	TRBV12-3/TRBV12-4	.	TRBJ1-1	CASSLKGGTEAFF	TGTGCCAGCAGTTTAAAGGGGGGCACTGAAGCTTTCTTT
.	TRBV29-1	.	TRBJ1-2	CSVGTAGSYGYTF	TGCAGCGTTGGGACTGCTGGTAGCTATGGCTACACCTTC
.	TRBV5-6	.	TRBJ2-7	CASSWGLVYEQYF	TGTGCCAGCAGCTGGGGGCTTGTCTACGAGCAGTACTTC
.	TRBV2	.	TRBJ1-5	CASSEGNAQHF	TGTGCCAGCAGTGAGGGAAACGCCCAGCATTTT
.	TRBV10-3	TRBD1	TRBJ1-1	CAISPSGPTGITEAFF	TGTGCCATCAGTCCCTCCGGCCCGACAGGGATCACTGAAGCTTTCTTT
.	TRBV18	.	TRBJ2-7	CASSQERTLDYEQYF	TGTGCCAGCTCTCAAGAGCGGACTTTGGACTACGAGCAGTACTTC
.	TRBV6-1	.	TRBJ1-5	CASSEEGNINQPQHF	TGTGCCAGCAGTGAAGAAGGTAACATCAATCAGCCCCAGCATTTT
once	TRBV6-5	TRBD1	TRBJ1-5	CASQGASNQPQHF	TGTGCCAGCCAGGGGGCCAGCAATCAGCCCCAGCATTTT
once	TRBV30	.	TRBJ1-2	CAWSEKDRWLKRGYTF	TGTGCCTGGAGTGAGAAGGACAGATGGTTAAAGCGTGGCTACACCTTC
once	TRBV4-1	.	TRBJ1-5	CASSRVLDQPQHF	TGCGCCAGCAGCCGGGTATTGGACCAGCCCCAGCATTTT
.	TRBV4-3	TRBD2	TRBJ2-7	CASSQGLDSGGVEQYF	TGCGCCAGCAGCCAAGGTCTCGATAGCGGGGGAGTCGAGCAGTACTTC
once	TRBV29-1	.	TRBJ1-3	CSVVTGNTIYF	TGCAGCGTTGTAACGGGAAACACCATATATTTT
.	TRBV19	TRBD1	TRBJ1-2	CASSPLDRDNGYTF	TGTGCCAGTAGCCCTCTTGACAGGGACAATGGCTACACCTTC
.	TRBV4-3	.	TRBJ2-4	CASSQEGRGAKNIQYF	TGCGCCAGCAGCCAAGAGGGTCGGGGAGCCAAAAACATTCAGTACTTC
.	TRBV20-1	.	TRBJ1-1	CSANMMNTEAFF	TGCAGTGCTAACATGATGAACACTGAAGCTTTCTTT
.	TRBV12-3/TRBV12-4	TRBD2	TRBJ2-7	CASSLGGGDYEQYF	TGTGCCAGCAGTTTAGGTGGGGGGGACTACGAGCAGTACTTC
.	TRBV2	.	TRBJ1-1	CASSGQGEGAFF	TGTGCCAGCAGTGGGCAGGGTGAAGGAGCTTTCTTT
.	TRBV27	.	TRBJ1-6	CASRKEWGNSPLHF	TGTGCCAGCAGAAAGGAGTGGGGGAATTCACCCCTCCACTTT
.	TRBV30	.	TRBJ1-6	CAWRKGTTSNSPLHF	TGTGCCTGGAGAAAGGGGACTACCTCCAATTCACCCCTCCACTTT
.	TRBV7-9	.	TRBJ1-1	CAITGIRNTEAFF	TGTGCCATAACAGGGATACGGAACACTGAAGCTTTCTTT
.	TRBV19	.	TRBJ2-7	CASSIGAERADYEQYF	TGTGCCAGTAGTATCGGAGCTGAGCGGGCCGACTACGAGCAGTACTTC
.	TRBV6-2/TRBV6-3	TRBD1	TRBJ2-3	CAGEGQGTDTQYF	TGTGCCGGAGAGGGACAGGGGACGGATACGCAGTATTTT
.	TRBV6-6	TRBD2	TRBJ2-3	CASSYLTSDTQYF	TGTGCCAGCAGTTACCTGACTAGCGATACGCAGTATTTT
once	TRBV6-5	.	TRBJ1-5	CASSYLLTRQSNQPQHF	TGTGCCAGCAGTTACCTTCTCACCCGACAGAGTAATCAGCCCCAGCATTTT
.	TRBV12-3/TRBV12-4	.	TRBJ1-4	CASTQTGLGPTNEKLFF	TGTGCCAGCACCCAAACAGGGCTGGGTCCAACTAATGAAAAACTGTTTTTT